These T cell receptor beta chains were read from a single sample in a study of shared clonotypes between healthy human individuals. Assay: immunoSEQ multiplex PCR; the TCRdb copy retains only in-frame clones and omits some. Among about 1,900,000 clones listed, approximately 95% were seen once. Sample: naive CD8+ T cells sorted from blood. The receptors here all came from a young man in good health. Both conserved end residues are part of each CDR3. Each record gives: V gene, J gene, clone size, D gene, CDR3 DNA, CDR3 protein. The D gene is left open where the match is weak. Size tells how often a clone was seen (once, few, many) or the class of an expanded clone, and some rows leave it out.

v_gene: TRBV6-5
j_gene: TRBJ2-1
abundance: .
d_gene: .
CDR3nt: TGTGCCAGCAGTTTGGGCGGAGAGGGCGATGAGCAGTTCTTC
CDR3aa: CASSLGGEGDEQFF

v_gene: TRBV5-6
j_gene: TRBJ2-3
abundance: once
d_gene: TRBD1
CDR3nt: TGTGCCAGCAGCTCCTCCCCGACAGGGAGAGACACAGATACGCAGTATTTT
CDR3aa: CASSSSPTGRDTDTQYF

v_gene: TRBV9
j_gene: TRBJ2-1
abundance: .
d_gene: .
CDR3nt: TGTGCCAGCAGCGTAGGCCCTGAGCAGTTCTTC
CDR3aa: CASSVGPEQFF

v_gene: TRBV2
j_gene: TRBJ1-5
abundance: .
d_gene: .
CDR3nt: TGTGCCAGCAGTGAAGCGCTTGGCGTGGGATCAACTGGCAATCAGCCCCAGCATTTT
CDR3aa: CASSEALGVGSTGNQPQHF

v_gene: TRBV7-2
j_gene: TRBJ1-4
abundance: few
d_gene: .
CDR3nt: TGTGCCAGCAGCCCAAAGGGGCTTAGGGATGAAAAACTGTTTTTT
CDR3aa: CASSPKGLRDEKLFF

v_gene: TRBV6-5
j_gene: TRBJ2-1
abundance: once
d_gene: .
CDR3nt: TGTGCCAGCAGTTACTCGTCCGCAGCGGATGAGCAGTTCTTC
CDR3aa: CASSYSSAADEQFF

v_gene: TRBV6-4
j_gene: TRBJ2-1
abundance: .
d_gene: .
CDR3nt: TGTGCCAGCAGTGACTCGGGGGCGGATGATGAGCAGTTCTTC
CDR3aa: CASSDSGADDEQFF

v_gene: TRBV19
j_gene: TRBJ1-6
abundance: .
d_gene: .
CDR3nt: TGTGCCAGTAGTCTAGGACTCTGGACAGATGGGAATTCACCCCTCCACTTT
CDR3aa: CASSLGLWTDGNSPLHF

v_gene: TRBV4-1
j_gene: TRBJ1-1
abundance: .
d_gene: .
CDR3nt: TGCGCCAGCAGCCTTGATAATTTCATGAACACTGAAGCTTTCTTT
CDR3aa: CASSLDNFMNTEAFF

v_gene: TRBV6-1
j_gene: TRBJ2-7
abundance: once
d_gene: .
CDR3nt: TGTGCCAGCAGTGAACGTTCCCCCTACGAGCAGTACTTC
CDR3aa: CASSERSPYEQYF

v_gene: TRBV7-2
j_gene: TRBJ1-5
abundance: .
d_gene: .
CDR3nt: TGTGCCAGCAGCTTAGGGATGTATAGCAATCAGCCCCAGCATTTT
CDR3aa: CASSLGMYSNQPQHF

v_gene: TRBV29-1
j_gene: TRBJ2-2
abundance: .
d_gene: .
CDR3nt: TGCAGCGTTGTTGGGGACCCCGAGAACACCGGGGAGCTGTTTTTT
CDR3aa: CSVVGDPENTGELFF

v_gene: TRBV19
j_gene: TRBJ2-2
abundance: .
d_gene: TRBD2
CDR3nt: TGTGCCAGTAGTAACCGACTAGCGGGGGGAGAGACCGGGGAGCTGTTTTTT
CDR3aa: CASSNRLAGGETGELFF

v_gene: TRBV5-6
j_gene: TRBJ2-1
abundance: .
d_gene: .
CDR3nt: TGTGCCAGCAGCTTGGAGTGGGGCAGCTACAATGAGCAGTTCTTC
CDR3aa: CASSLEWGSYNEQFF

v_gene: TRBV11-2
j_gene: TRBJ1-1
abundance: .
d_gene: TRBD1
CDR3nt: TGTGCCAGCAGCTTAGTCGACAGGGGGATCACTGAAGCTTTCTTT
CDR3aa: CASSLVDRGITEAFF

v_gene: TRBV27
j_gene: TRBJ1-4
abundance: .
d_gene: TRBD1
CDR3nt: TGTGCCAGCAGTCCAGAGATCGACAGGGCTGAAAAACTGTTTTTT
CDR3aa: CASSPEIDRAEKLFF

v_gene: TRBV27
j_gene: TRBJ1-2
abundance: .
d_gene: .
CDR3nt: TGTGCCAGCAGTTTAAACGGTCAGGACTACTATGGCTACACCTTC
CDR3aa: CASSLNGQDYYGYTF

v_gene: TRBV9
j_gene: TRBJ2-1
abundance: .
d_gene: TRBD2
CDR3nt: TGTGCCAGCAGCCAGGGAGGGACTAGTAGCGATGAGCAGTTCTTC
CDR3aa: CASSQGGTSSDEQFF

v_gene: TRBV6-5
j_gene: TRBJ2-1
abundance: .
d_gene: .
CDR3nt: TGTGCCAGCAGAGTGGAAGGGCACAATGAGCAGTTCTTC
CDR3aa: CASRVEGHNEQFF

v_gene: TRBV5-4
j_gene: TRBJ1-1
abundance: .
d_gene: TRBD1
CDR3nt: TGTGCCAGCAGCTACCTAGGGGGCGGCACTGAAGCTTTCTTT
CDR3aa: CASSYLGGGTEAFF

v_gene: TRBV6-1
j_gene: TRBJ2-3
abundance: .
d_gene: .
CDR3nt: TGTGCCAGCAGTGAAGCTGGGGGAAGCACAGATACGCAGTATTTT
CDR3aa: CASSEAGGSTDTQYF

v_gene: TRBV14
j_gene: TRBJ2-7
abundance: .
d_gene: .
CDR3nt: TGTGCCAGCAGCCCACAGGGTTCCTCCTACGAGCAGTACTTC
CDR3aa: CASSPQGSSYEQYF

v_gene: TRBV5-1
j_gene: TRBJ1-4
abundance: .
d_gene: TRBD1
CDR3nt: TGCGCCGGGAACGGGACAGGGTGTGAAAAACTGTTTTTT
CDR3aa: CAGNGTGCEKLFF

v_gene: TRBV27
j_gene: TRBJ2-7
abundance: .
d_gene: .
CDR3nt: TGTGCCAGCAGTTTCGGGGGGACAGCCTACGAGCAGTACTTC
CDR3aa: CASSFGGTAYEQYF

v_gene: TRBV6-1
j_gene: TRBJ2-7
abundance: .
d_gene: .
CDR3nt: TGTGCCAGCAGTGAAGCGGGGGCCGTTTACGAGCAGTACTTC
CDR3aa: CASSEAGAVYEQYF

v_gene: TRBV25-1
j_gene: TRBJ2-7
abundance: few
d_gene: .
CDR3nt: TGTGCCAGCAGTGAAGTCGACAGCTCCTACGAGCAGTACTTC
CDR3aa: CASSEVDSSYEQYF

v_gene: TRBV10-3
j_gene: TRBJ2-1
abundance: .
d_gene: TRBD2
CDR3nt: TGTGCCATCACCCCCGGGACTAGCGTTAACAATGAGCAGTTCTTC
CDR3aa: CAITPGTSVNNEQFF

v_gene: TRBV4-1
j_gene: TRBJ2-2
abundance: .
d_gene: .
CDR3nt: TGCGCCAGCAGCCAAGTAGACGCGAACACCGGGGAGCTGTTTTTT
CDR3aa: CASSQVDANTGELFF

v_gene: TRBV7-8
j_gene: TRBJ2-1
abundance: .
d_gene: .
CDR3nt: TGTGCCAGCAGCTTACTGGACAGTTACAATGAGCAGTTCTTC
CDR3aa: CASSLLDSYNEQFF

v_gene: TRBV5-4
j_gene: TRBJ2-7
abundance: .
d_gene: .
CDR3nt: TGTGCCAGCAGCTCCCCCGCTCAGGGTGATCCGAGCGAGCAGTACTTC
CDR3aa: CASSSPAQGDPSEQYF

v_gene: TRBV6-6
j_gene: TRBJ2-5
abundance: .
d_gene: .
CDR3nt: TGTGCCAGCAGCAAATCGCCGGGACCCCGGGAAGAGACCCAGTACTTC
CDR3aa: CASSKSPGPREETQYF

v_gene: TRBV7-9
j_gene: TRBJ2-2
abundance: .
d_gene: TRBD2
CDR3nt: TGTGCCAGCAGCTTCCCACGTGCGGGGGGACGAGGCGGGGAGCTGTTTTTT
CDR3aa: CASSFPRAGGRGGELFF

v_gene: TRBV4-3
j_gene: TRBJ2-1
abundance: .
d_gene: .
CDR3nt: TGCGCCAGCAGCCAGGGGCGGGGTAGTGGCAATGAGCAGTTCTTC
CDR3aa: CASSQGRGSGNEQFF

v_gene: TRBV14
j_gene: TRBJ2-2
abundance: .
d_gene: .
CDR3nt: TGTGCCAGCAGCCAGAGCAGGAAGAACACCGGGGAGCTGTTTTTT
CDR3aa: CASSQSRKNTGELFF

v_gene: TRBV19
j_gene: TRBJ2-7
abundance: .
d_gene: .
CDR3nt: TGTGCCAGTAGTATAACGCCGGGTTACGAGCAGTACTTC
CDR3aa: CASSITPGYEQYF

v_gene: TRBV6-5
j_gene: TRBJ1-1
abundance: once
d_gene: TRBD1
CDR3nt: TGTGCCAGCAGGTATCAGGGGGAAGGCACTGAAGCTTTCTTT
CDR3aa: CASRYQGEGTEAFF

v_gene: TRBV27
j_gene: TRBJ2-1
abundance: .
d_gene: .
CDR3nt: TGTGCCAGCAGCCCATCTTACTGGCAAGTGGGTGAGCAGTTCTTC
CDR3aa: CASSPSYWQVGEQFF

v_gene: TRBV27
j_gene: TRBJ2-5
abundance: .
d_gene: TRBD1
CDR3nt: TGTGCCAGCAAACGGGTGACAGGGTGGGAGACCCAGTACTTC
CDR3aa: CASKRVTGWETQYF

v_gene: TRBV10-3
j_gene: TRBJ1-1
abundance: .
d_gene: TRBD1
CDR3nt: TGTGCCATCAGTCTCGGACAGGGCTTACCCAACACTGAAGCTTTCTTT
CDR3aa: CAISLGQGLPNTEAFF

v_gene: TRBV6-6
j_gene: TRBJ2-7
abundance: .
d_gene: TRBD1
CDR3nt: TGTGCCAGCAGGATAGGGACAGGGGAGGAGCAGTACTTC
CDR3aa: CASRIGTGEEQYF

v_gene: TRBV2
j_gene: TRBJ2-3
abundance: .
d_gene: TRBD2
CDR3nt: TGTGCCAGCAGACGAGACAGGGGTACCCTAGCGGGGGATCCAAGCACAGATACGCAGTATTTT
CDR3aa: CASRRDRGTLAGDPSTDTQYF

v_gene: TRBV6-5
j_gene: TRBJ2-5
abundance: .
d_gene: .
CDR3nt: TGTGCCAGCAGTTACGGGTGGTCGCGCCCACAAGAGACCCAGTACTTC
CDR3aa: CASSYGWSRPQETQYF

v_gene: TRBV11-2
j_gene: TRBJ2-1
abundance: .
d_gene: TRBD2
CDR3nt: TGTGCCAGCAGCCTACTAGCGGGGTGGGTATACAATGAGCAGTTCTTC
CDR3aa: CASSLLAGWVYNEQFF

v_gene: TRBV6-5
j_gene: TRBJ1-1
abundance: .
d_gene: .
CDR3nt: TGTGCCAGCAGTTACTCATCCTGGGGAAACACTGAAGCTTTCTTT
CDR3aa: CASSYSSWGNTEAFF